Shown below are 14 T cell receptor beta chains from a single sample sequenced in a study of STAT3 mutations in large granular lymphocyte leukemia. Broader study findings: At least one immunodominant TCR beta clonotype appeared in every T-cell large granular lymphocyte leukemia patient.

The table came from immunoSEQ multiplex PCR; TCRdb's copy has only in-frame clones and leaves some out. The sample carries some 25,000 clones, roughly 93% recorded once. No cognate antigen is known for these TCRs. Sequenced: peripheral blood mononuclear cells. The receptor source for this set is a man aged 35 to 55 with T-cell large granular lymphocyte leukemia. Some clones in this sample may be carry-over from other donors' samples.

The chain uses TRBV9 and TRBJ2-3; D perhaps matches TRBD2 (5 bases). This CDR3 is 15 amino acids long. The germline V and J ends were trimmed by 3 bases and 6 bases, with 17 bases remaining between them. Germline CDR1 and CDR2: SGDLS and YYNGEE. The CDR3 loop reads CASSAEYQRGDTQYF. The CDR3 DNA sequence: TGTGCCAGCAGCGCCGAATACCAAAGAGGGGATACGCAGTATTTT.

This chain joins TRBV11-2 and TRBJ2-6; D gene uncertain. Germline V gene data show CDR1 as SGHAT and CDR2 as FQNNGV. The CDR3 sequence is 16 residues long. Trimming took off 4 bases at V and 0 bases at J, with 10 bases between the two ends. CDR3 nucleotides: TGTGCCAGCAGCTCGAGGACCTACTCTGGGGCCAACGTCCTGACTTTC. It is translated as CASSSRTYSGANVLTF.

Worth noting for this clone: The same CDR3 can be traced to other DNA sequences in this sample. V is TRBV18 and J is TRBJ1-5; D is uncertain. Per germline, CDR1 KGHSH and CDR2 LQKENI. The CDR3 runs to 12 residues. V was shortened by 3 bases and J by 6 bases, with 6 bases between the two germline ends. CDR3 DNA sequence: TGTGCCAGCTCACCGCCTGGTCAGCCCCAGCATTTT. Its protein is CASSPPGQPQHF.

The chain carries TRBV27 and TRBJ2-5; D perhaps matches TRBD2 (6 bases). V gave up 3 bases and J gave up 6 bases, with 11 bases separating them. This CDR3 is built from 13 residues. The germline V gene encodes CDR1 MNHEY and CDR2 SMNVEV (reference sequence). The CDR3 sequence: CASSFGGTQTQYF. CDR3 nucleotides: TGTGCCAGCAGTTTTGGCGGGACCCAGACCCAGTACTTC.

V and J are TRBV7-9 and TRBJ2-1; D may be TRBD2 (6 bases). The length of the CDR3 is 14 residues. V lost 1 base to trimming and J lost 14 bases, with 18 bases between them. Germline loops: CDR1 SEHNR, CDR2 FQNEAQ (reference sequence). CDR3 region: CASSLVGGREVEFF. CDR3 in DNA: TGTGCCAGCAGCTTAGTTGGTGGCAGGGAGGTTGAGTTCTTC.

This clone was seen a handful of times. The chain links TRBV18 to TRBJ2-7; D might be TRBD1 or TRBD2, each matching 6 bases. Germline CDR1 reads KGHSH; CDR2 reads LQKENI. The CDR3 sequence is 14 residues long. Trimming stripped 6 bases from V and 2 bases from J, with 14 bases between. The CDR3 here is CASSRRGLTYEQYF. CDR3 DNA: TGTGCCAGCTCCCGCCGGGGGCTGACCTACGAGCAGTACTTC.

The CDR3 loop is CATSRDKGDNQPQHF. The CDR3 DNA sequence: TGTGCCACCAGCAGGGATAAAGGGGACAATCAGCCCCAGCATTTT. V gene TRBV15 combines with J gene TRBJ1-5; D is possibly TRBD1 (5 bases). V lost 3 bases and J lost 3, with 12 bases in between. The CDR3 loop spans 15 amino acids. Germline CDR1 is LNHNV and CDR2 is YYDKDF (reference sequence).

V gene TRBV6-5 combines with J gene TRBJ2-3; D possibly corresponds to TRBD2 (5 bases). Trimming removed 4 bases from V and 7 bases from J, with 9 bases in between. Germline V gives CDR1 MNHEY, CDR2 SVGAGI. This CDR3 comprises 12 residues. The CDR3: CASSSPGNTQYF. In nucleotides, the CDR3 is TGTGCCAGCAGTTCACCGGGAAATACGCAGTATTTT.

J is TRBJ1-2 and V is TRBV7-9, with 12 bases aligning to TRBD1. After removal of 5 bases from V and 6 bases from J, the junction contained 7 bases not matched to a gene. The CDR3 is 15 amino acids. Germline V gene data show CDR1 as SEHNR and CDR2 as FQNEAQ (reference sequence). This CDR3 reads CASSLGQGANNGYTF. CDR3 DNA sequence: TGTGCCAGCAGCCTGGGACAGGGGGCGAACAATGGCTACACCTTC.

CDR3 nucleotide sequence: TGCGCCAGCAGCCTGGGACAGGGTGGAAACACCATATATTTT. Its protein is CASSLGQGGNTIYF. This chain links TRBV4-1 with TRBJ1-3, with 9 bases that match TRBD1. J was trimmed by 3 bases and V by 4 bases; bases with no gene match: 1. Germline CDR1 and CDR2: MGHRA and YSYEKL. This CDR3 spans 14 amino acids.

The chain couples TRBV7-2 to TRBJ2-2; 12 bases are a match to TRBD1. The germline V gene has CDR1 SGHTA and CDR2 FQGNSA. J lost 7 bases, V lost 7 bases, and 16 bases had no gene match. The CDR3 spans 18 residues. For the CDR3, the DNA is TGTGCCAGCATTATAAATGGGGGGACAGGGGGCTTCGGCGGGGAGCTGTTTTTT. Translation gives CASIINGGTGGFGGELFF.

CDR3 sequence reads: CASSYPGQGFGYTF. CDR3 DNA: TGTGCCAGCAGTTACCCGGGACAGGGATTTGGCTACACCTTC. This chain uses TRBV6-6 with TRBJ1-2; 9 bases agree with TRBD1. This CDR3 has 14 amino acids. The ends lost 2 bases at V and 7 bases at J; junction bases unmatched: 5. Germline-derived CDR1 and CDR2 are MNHNY and SVGAGI (reference sequence).

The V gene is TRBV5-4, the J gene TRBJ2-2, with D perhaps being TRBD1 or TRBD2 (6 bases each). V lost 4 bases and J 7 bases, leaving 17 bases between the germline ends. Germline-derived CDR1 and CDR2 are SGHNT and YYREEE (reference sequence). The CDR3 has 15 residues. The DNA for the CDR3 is TGTGCCAGCAGCACCCCCTCGGGGGCCGTCGGGGAGCTGTTTTTT. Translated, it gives CASSTPSGAVGELFF. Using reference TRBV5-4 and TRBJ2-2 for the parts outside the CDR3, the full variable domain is ETGVTQSPTHLIKTRGQQVTLRCSSQSGHNTVSWYQQALGQGPQFIFQYYREEENGRGNFPPRFSGLQFPNYSSELNVNALELDDSALYLCASSTPSGAVGELFFGEGSRLTVL.

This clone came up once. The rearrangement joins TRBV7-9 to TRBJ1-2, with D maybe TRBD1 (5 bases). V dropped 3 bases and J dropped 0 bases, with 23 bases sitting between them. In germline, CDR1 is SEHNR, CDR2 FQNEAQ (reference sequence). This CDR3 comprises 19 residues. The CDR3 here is CASSFRSTGRGGTNYGYTF. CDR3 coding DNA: TGTGCCAGCAGCTTCAGATCCACGGGGCGCGGGGGGACTAACTATGGCTACACCTTC.